The TCR beta chain under discussion was sequenced for a study of cytomegalovirus exposure and HLA in healthy donors. PCR involved 60 Vbeta and 13 Jbeta primers. TCRdb's table, derived via immunoSEQ multiplex PCR, lists solely in-frame clones and lacks some. The table has tens of thousands of clones, 65% to 80% seen once. CDR1 and CDR2 (germline): LGHNA, YNFKEQ. Trimming took 4 bases from V and 6 from J; bases not matched to a gene: 8. This CDR3 has 16 amino acids. The genes are TRBV4-2 and TRBJ1-6; 8 bases line up with TRBD1. The TCR comes from a man in his forties in good health and CMV-seropositive. The sample consisted of PBMCs. Here the CDR3 reads CASSPDRGNGNSPLHF. The DNA for the CDR3 is TGTGCCAGCAGCCCTGACAGGGGTAATGGTAATTCACCCCTCCACTTT.